The rows below give T cell receptor beta chains drawn from one sample of a study of blood T cell repertoires in COVID-19. TCRdb's table, derived via immunoSEQ multiplex PCR, lists solely in-frame clones and lacks some. In the table there are tens of thousands of clones, roughly 85% of which are singletons. Sequencing input: peripheral blood. The receptor source for this set is a woman over 75 with acute or convalescent COVID-19. Both conserved end residues are part of each CDR3. A D gene is named only where the DNA matches it firmly. The size of a clone is reported for some rows only, either as once, few or many, or as a class for expanded clones.

cdr3_aa cdr3_nt v_call clone_size j_call d_call
CAISEWGRENTEAFF TGTGCCATCAGTGAGTGGGGCAGGGAGAACACTGAAGCTTTCTTT TRBV10-3 . TRBJ1-1 .
CASSWVGDREEQYF TGCGCCAGCAGCTGGGTGGGGGACAGGGAAGAGCAGTACTTC TRBV5-1 . TRBJ2-7 TRBD1
CATAPGQGHGYTF TGTGCCACCGCGCCGGGACAGGGTCATGGCTACACCTTC TRBV7-9 few TRBJ1-2 TRBD1
CASSLVQGPGNTIYF TGTGCCAGCAGCTTGGTTCAGGGGCCTGGAAACACCATATATTTT TRBV5-6 . TRBJ1-3 .
CASSMQGALYGYTF TGCGCCAGCAGCATGCAGGGGGCTCTGTATGGCTACACCTTC TRBV5-1 . TRBJ1-2 TRBD1
CASRTRTGGGEQYF TGTGCCAGCAGAACCCGGACAGGGGGTGGCGAGCAGTACTTC TRBV27 . TRBJ2-7 TRBD1
CASSYRGGGNEKLFF TGTGCCAGCAGTTACCGAGGCGGAGGTAATGAAAAACTGTTTTTT TRBV6-5 . TRBJ1-4 .
CASSQFSGSSTGELFF TGTGCCAGCAGCCAATTTAGCGGGAGCTCAACCGGGGAGCTGTTTTTT TRBV3-1/TRBV3-2 . TRBJ2-2 TRBD2
CASSSGGRENTEAFF TGTGCCAGCAGCTCCGGGGGGCGGGAAAACACTGAAGCTTTCTTT TRBV7-9 . TRBJ1-1 .
CASSPSPSADTQYF TGCGCCAGCAGCCCTAGCCCCAGCGCAGATACGCAGTATTTT TRBV5-1 . TRBJ2-3 .
CASSELRSYGYTF TGTGCCAGCAGTGAATTACGGAGCTATGGCTACACCTTC TRBV2 . TRBJ1-2 .
CASRPGRTSGRDSTGELFF TGTGCCAGTAGACCTGGTCGGACTAGCGGGAGAGATAGCACCGGGGAGCTGTTTTTT TRBV19 . TRBJ2-2 TRBD2
CAWSANRGNEQFF TGTGCCTGGAGTGCGAACAGGGGCAATGAGCAGTTCTTC TRBV30 . TRBJ2-1 TRBD1
CASSGGLLASGYTF TGTGCCAGCAGCGGCGGACTCTTAGCCAGCGGCTACACCTTC TRBV7-8 . TRBJ1-2 .
CASSSQGGLSGELFF TGTGCCAGCAGCTCACAGGGGGGTTTGTCCGGGGAGCTGTTTTTT TRBV7-2 . TRBJ2-2 TRBD1
CASSDMVAGSPEQYF TGTGCCAGCAGTGACATGGTAGCGGGATCCCCCGAGCAGTACTTC TRBV2 . TRBJ2-7 TRBD2
CASGGQGAYYYGYTF TGTGCCAGCGGTGGACAGGGGGCCTACTACTATGGCTACACCTTC TRBV7-9 . TRBJ1-2 TRBD1
CSVGTGGAQPQHF TGCAGCGTTGGGACAGGGGGAGCCCAACCCCAGCATTTT TRBV29-1 . TRBJ1-5 TRBD1
CASTWDRANQPQHF TGTGCCAGCACTTGGGACAGGGCAAATCAGCCCCAGCATTTT TRBV6-5 . TRBJ1-5 TRBD1
CASSLGASGTQETQYF TGTGCCAGCAGCTTAGGGGCTAGCGGAACCCAAGAGACCCAGTACTTC TRBV7-9 . TRBJ2-5 TRBD2
CAHAQGNYEQYF TGTGCCCACGCCCAGGGAAACTACGAGCAGTACTTC TRBV10-3 . TRBJ2-7 .
CSVLIFRAGANVLTF TGCAGCGTCCTTATTTTCAGGGCTGGGGCCAACGTCCTGACTTTC TRBV29-1 once TRBJ2-6 .
CASSYSGEYEQYF TGTGCCAGCAGCTACTCGGGGGAATACGAGCAGTACTTC TRBV7-2 . TRBJ2-7 .
CASSEGLTEAFF TGTGCCAGCAGTGAGGGCCTCACTGAAGCTTTCTTT TRBV2 few TRBJ1-1 .
CASSLQGPTNEKLFF TGTGCCAGCAGCTTACAGGGCCCCACTAATGAAAAACTGTTTTTT TRBV7-2 . TRBJ1-4 .
CATPPQTGREQYF TGTGCCACCCCCCCCCAGACAGGGAGAGAGCAGTACTTC TRBV6-5 . TRBJ2-7 TRBD1
CASSQGLPGELFF TGTGCCAGCAGCCAAGGACTACCCGGGGAGCTGTTTTTT TRBV3-1/TRBV3-2 . TRBJ2-2 .
CASSIRPFDYGYTF TGTGCCAGTAGTATCAGGCCTTTCGACTATGGCTACACCTTC TRBV19 . TRBJ1-2 .
CASRLDRGSSPLHF TGTGCCAGCCGCCTGGACAGGGGGAGTTCACCCCTCCACTTT TRBV6-2/TRBV6-3 . TRBJ1-6 TRBD1
CATGFKDKETQYF TGTGCCACTGGCTTCAAGGACAAAGAGACCCAGTACTTC TRBV10-3 . TRBJ2-5 .
CAWSEGADTQYF TGTGCCTGGAGTGAGGGGGCAGATACGCAGTATTTT TRBV30 . TRBJ2-3 .
CAWRDVTAHSYEQYF TGTGCCTGGAGGGACGTGACAGCCCACTCCTACGAGCAGTACTTC TRBV30 . TRBJ2-7 .